The rows below give T cell receptor beta chains drawn from one sample of a study of OX40 agonist ivuxolimab in advanced cancers. Profiling relied on immunoSEQ multiplex PCR, and the TCRdb table lists in-frame clones only, not all of them. The repertoire has 70,000 to 95,000 clones, around 94% of them found once; the top ten carry roughly 2.8%. The specimen was CD4+ or CD8+ T cells sorted from blood, collected in a trial of the OX40 agonist ivuxolimab. These receptors all stem from an adult with an advanced solid tumor such as melanoma, head and neck, liver or kidney cancer. Both conserved end residues are part of each CDR3. A D gene is named only where the DNA matches it firmly. Clone size is stated in some rows and not others, as once, few, many or a class when expanded.

V gene	clone size	CDR3 length	J gene	D gene	CDR3 protein	CDR3 DNA
TRBV27	NA	16	TRBJ2-3	TRBD1	CASSLLGQGLTDTQYF	TGTGCCAGCAGTTTATTGGGACAGGGACTCACAGATACGCAGTATTTT
TRBV28	NA	16	TRBJ2-1	TRBD2	CASSLLLAGGPNEQFF	TGTGCCAGCAGTCTACTACTAGCGGGGGGGCCGAATGAGCAGTTCTTC
TRBV6-5	once	14	TRBJ1-2	NA	CASSEEEGRIGYTF	TGTGCCAGCAGTGAAGAGGAGGGGCGGATTGGCTACACCTTC
TRBV6-6	NA	12	TRBJ2-1	TRBD2	CASSLGGDEQFF	TGTGCCAGCAGCCTCGGGGGGGATGAGCAGTTCTTC
TRBV6-5	NA	16	TRBJ2-1	NA	CASSYSEEGGSNEQFF	TGTGCCAGCAGTTACTCGGAGGAGGGGGGGTCCAATGAGCAGTTCTTC
TRBV2	NA	14	TRBJ1-5	NA	CASSEGGTRQPQHF	TGTGCCAGCAGTGAAGGGGGGACACGTCAGCCCCAGCATTTT
TRBV5-6	NA	15	TRBJ2-7	NA	CASSLSWGLGYEQYF	TGTGCCAGCAGCTTGTCGTGGGGATTGGGCTACGAGCAGTACTTC
TRBV30	NA	15	TRBJ2-7	TRBD1	CAWDGQGARPYEQYF	TGTGCCTGGGATGGACAGGGGGCGCGGCCCTACGAGCAGTACTTC
TRBV5-4	NA	15	TRBJ2-7	TRBD1	CASSSDRGPFYEQYF	TGTGCCAGCAGCTCGGACAGGGGGCCTTTCTACGAGCAGTACTTC
TRBV28	NA	11	TRBJ2-5	NA	CASSARETQYF	TGTGCCAGCAGTGCCAGAGAGACCCAGTACTTC
TRBV5-5	NA	14	TRBJ1-2	NA	CASSLEGISYGYTF	TGTGCCAGCAGCTTGGAGGGCATCAGCTATGGCTACACCTTC
TRBV29-1	NA	12	TRBJ2-2	NA	CSVDVDTGELFF	TGCAGCGTTGATGTGGACACCGGGGAGCTGTTTTTT
TRBV6-5	NA	15	TRBJ2-1	NA	CASSYSLYQYNEQFF	TGTGCCAGCAGTTACTCCTTATACCAATACAATGAGCAGTTCTTC
TRBV7-8	NA	15	TRBJ2-2	TRBD2	CASRKERGGTGELFF	TGTGCCAGCCGGAAGGAGCGGGGGGGCACCGGGGAGCTGTTCTTT
TRBV29-1	NA	14	TRBJ2-5	TRBD1	CSVGGGVYQETQYF	TGCAGCGTTGGAGGGGGCGTTTACCAAGAGACCCAGTACTTC
TRBV4-1	NA	16	TRBJ2-3	TRBD2	CASSQRPLAGADTQYF	TGCGCCAGCAGCCAAAGGCCACTAGCGGGAGCAGATACGCAGTATTTT
TRBV19	NA	13	TRBJ1-3	NA	CASSMSSGNTIYF	TGTGCCAGTAGTATGAGCTCTGGAAACACCATATATTTT
TRBV11-2	NA	13	TRBJ1-5	NA	CASSLENNQPQHF	TGTGCCAGCAGCTTAGAAAATAATCAGCCCCAGCATTTT
TRBV7-2	NA	13	TRBJ2-3	NA	CASSLLDLDTQYF	TGTGCCAGCAGCCTCCTCGACTTAGATACGCAGTATTTT
TRBV9	few	12	TRBJ1-2	NA	CASSVGLYGYTF	TGTGCCAGCAGCGTCGGACTCTATGGCTACACCTTC